These 10 T cell receptor beta chains share one sample of origin, sequenced in a study of early T cells in non-severe SARS-CoV-2 infection. From the 5' RACE reads, TCRdb called clonotypes with MiXCR, one entry per CDR3 protein. In the table there are 85,000 to 120,000 distinct CDR3 sequences, around 13% of which are singletons. Sequencing was done on a sample of whole blood. The receptors stem from an adult who was a healthcare worker with PCR-confirmed SARS-CoV-2 infection or an uninfected control (not recorded which).

This sequence joins TRBV12-3 or TRBV12-4 and TRBJ2-1, with a possible D match to TRBD2 (6 bases). CDR3 length: 16 residues. With 6 bases removed from V and 0 bases from J, the gap between germline ends came to 15 bases. CDR3 DNA: TGTGCCAGCAGCCTGGACTATCGGAGCTCCTACAATGAGCAGTTCTTC. Protein: CASSLDYRSSYNEQFF.

This chain joins TRBV6-2 or TRBV6-3 and TRBJ2-4, with D perhaps matching TRBD2 (5 bases). Germline V gene data show CDR1 as MNHEY and CDR2 as SVGEGT. This CDR3 region has 13 residues. Trimming removed 7 bases from V and 3 bases from J, with 10 bases in between. CDR3 bases: TGTGCCAGCATAGATGCGGGCAAAAACATTCAGTACTTC. As protein: CASIDAGKNIQYF.

This clonotype was observed many times. One junction end disagrees with the germline gene, perhaps due to a read error. The chain combines TRBV7-2 with TRBJ1-6; no firm D call. CDR1 is SGHTA and CDR2 is FQGNSA in the germline V gene. CDR3 size: 12 residues. This chain's CDR3 is CASGFTNSPLHF. The CDR3 DNA reads TGTGCCAGCGGCTTCACGAACTCACCCCTCCACTTT.

Only a few counts were recorded for this clonotype. The rearrangement links TRBV15 to TRBJ1-4; 11 bases match TRBD1. The CDR3 spans 15 residues. V shed 6 bases, J shed 10 bases, and the junction held 10 bases outside the gene matches. Germline V gene data show CDR1 as LNHNV and CDR2 as YYDKDF (reference sequence). The DNA for the CDR3 is TGTGCCACCAGTGCCGTCCGGGACAGGGGGGCAAAACTGTTTTTT. This gives the protein CATSAVRDRGAKLFF.

This clonotype was counted only a few times. The chain uses TRBV2 and TRBJ1-5; TRBD1 matches 10 bases. CDR3 size: 14 residues. The germline V gene encodes CDR1 SNHLY and CDR2 FYNNEI. After removal of 6 bases from V and 5 bases from J, the junction contained 4 bases not matched to a gene. The CDR3 sequence is CASSVDRGHQPQHF. The CDR3 DNA sequence: TGTGCCAGCAGCGTTGACAGGGGGCATCAGCCCCAGCATTTT.

This clonotype was recorded a few times. J is TRBJ2-1 and V is TRBV7-6; D remains ambiguous. CDR3 size: 15 residues. Deletions cut 2 bases from V and 0 bases from J, with 8 bases between. Germline V CDR1 and CDR2: SGHVS, FNYEAQ. DNA of the CDR3: TGTGCCAGCAGCTTAAGGTTTGCCTCCTACAATGAGCAGTTCTTC. It encodes CASSLRFASYNEQFF.

This clonotype turned up a few times. J is TRBJ2-1 and V is TRBV20-1, with 11 bases matching TRBD2. Trimming at V came to 3 bases and at J to 4 bases, leaving 2 bases not matched to a gene. The CDR3 is 14 residues long. In germline, CDR1 is DFQATT, CDR2 SNEGSKA (reference sequence). The CDR3 loop is CSASRTSGYNEQFF. The CDR3 coding sequence is TGCAGTGCTAGTAGGACTAGCGGGTACAATGAGCAGTTCTTC.

Only a few counts were recorded for this clonotype. This rearrangement joins TRBV4-1 to TRBJ2-1; D unclear. V gave up 0 bases and J gave up 7 bases, with 16 bases separating them. Germline V gene lookup returns CDR1 MGHRA and CDR2 YSYEKL. The CDR3 runs to 16 residues. The CDR3 loop reads CASSQEPRHDFNEQFF. CDR3 coding DNA: TGCGCCAGCAGCCAAGAGCCTAGGCACGATTTTAATGAGCAGTTCTTC.

In its sample, this clonotype was seen many times. This rearrangement joins TRBV10-3 to TRBJ2-5, with D perhaps matching TRBD1 or TRBD2 (5 bases each). Germline V gene data show CDR1 as ENHRY and CDR2 as SYGVKD. This CDR3 region has 15 residues. V lost 6 bases and J 2 bases, leaving 16 bases between the germline ends. The CDR3 protein is CAISRDGQGQETQYF. The CDR3 DNA reads as TGTGCCATCAGCCGGGACGGCCAAGGGCAAGAGACCCAGTACTTC.

The J gene is TRBJ2-7, the V gene TRBV10-2; possibly TRBD1 for D (5 bases). The length of the CDR3 is 9 residues. Germline V gene data show CDR1 as WSHSY and CDR2 as SAAADI. Trimming pared 11 bases from V and 6 bases from J, leaving 8 bases between. This CDR3 is CAGALEQYF. The CDR3 DNA reads TGCGCCGGGGCTCTCGAGCAGTACTTC.